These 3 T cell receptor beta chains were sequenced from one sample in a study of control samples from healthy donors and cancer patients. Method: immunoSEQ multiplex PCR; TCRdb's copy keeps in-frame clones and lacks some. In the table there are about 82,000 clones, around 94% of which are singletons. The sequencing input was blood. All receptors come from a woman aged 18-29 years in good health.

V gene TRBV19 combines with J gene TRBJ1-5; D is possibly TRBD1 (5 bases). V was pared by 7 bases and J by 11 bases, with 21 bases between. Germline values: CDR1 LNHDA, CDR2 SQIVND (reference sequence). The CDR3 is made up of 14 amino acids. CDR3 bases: TGTGCCAGTACCCCCGGAGGGGCGGGCTGGTCCCAGCATTTT. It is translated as CASTPGGAGWSQHF.

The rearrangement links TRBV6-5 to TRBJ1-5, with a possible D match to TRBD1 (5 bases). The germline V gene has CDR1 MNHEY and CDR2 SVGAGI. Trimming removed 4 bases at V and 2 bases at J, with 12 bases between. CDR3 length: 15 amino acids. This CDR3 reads CASSLDGGGNQPQHF. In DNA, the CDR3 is TGTGCCAGCAGTTTAGACGGAGGGGGCAATCAGCCCCAGCATTTT.

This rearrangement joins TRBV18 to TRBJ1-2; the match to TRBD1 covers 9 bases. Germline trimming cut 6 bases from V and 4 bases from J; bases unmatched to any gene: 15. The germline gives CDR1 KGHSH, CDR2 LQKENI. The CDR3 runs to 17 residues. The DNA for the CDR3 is TGTGCCAGCTCCCGATCGGGGGGGACAGGGACCCCCTATGGCTACACCTTC. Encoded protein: CASSRSGGTGTPYGYTF.